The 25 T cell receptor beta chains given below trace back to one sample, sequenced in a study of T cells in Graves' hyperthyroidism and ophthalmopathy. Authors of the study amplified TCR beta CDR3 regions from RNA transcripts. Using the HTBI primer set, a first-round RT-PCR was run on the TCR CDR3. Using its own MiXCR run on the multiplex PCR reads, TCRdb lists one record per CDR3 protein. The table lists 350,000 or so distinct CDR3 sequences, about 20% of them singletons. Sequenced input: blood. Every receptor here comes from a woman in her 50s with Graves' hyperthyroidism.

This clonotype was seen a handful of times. This CDR3 reads CASKAGYNEQFF. The CDR3 coding sequence is TGTGCCAGCAAGGCGGGTTACAATGAGCAGTTCTTC. The chain combines TRBV6-2 or TRBV6-3 with TRBJ2-1; D possibly corresponds to TRBD2 (5 bases). This CDR3 is built from 12 residues. Germline V gene lookup returns CDR1 MNHEY and CDR2 SVGEGT. The V and J ends lost 7 bases and 4 bases respectively, with 8 bases between them.

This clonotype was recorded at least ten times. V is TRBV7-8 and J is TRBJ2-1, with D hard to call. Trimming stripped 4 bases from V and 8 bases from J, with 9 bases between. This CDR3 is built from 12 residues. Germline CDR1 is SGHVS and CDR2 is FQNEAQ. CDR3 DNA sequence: TGTGCCAGCAGCTCCCCTGGTGATGAGCAGTTCTTC. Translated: CASSSPGDEQFF.

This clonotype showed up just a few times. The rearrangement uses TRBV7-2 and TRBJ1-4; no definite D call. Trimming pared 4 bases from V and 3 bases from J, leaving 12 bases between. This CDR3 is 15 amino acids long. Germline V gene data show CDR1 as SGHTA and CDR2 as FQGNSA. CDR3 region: CASSSHPGPNEKLFF. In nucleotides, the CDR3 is TGTGCCAGCAGCTCCCATCCCGGCCCTAATGAAAAACTGTTTTTT.

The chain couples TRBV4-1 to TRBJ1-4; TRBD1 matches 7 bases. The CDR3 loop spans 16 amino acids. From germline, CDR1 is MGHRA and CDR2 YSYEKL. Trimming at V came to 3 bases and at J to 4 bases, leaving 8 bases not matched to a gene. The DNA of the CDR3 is TGCGCCAGCAGCCAGGCCATCGGGACAGTTAATGAAAAACTGTTTTTT. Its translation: CASSQAIGTVNEKLFF.

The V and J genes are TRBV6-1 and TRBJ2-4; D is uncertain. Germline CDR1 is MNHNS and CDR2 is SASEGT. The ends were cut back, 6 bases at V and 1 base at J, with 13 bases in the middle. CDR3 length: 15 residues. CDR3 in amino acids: CASSLLELAKNIQYF. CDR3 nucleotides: TGTGCCAGCAGCCTCCTTGAGCTGGCCAAAAACATTCAGTACTTC.

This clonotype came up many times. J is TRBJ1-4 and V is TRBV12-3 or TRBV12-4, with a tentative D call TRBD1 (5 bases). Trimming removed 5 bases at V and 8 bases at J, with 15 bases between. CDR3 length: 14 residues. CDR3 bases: TGTGCCAGCAGTCCCGCGGGGACGGGGGAAAAACTGTTTTTT. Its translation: CASSPAGTGEKLFF.

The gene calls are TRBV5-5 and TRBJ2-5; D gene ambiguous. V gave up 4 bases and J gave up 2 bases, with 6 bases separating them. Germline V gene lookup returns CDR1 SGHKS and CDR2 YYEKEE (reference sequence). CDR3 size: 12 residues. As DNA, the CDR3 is TGTGCCAGCAGCCCCGTACAAGAGACCCAGTACTTC. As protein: CASSPVQETQYF.

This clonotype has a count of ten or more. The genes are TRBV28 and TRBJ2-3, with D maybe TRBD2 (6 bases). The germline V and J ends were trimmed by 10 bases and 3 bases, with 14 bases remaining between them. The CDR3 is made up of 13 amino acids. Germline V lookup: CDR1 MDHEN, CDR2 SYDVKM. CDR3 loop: CATREKFTDTQYF. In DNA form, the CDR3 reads TGTGCCACTCGGGAGAAGTTTACAGATACGCAGTATTTT.

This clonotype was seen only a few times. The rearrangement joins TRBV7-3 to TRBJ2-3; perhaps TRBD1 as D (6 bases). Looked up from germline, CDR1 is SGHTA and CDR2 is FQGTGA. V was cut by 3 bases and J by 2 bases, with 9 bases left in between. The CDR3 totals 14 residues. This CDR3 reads CASSLGQFTDTQYF. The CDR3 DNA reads TGTGCCAGCAGCTTGGGACAATTCACAGATACGCAGTATTTT.

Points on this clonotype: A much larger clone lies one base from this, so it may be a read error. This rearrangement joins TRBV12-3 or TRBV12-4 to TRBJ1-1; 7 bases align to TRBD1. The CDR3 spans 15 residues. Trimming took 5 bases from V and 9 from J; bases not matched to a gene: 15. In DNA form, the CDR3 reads TGTGCCAGCAGTCAGGACAGGTTTGGTCGGACTAAAGCTTTCTTT. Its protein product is CASSQDRFGRTKAFF.

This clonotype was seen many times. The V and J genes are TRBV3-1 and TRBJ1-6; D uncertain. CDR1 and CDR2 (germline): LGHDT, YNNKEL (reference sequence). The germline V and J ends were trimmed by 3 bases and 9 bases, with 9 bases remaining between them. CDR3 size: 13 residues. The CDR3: CASSQTRPSPLHF. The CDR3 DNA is TGTGCCAGCAGCCAGACTCGTCCTTCACCCCTCCACTTT.

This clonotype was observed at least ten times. This chain's CDR3 is CASNRDRGLRETQYF. The CDR3 DNA is TGTGCCAGCAATCGGGACAGGGGGCTTAGAGAGACCCAGTACTTC. The chain has TRBV2 and TRBJ2-5, with 12 bases fitting TRBD1. After removal of 7 bases from V and 4 bases from J, the junction contained 7 bases not matched to a gene. The CDR3 has 15 amino acids. Per germline, CDR1 SNHLY and CDR2 FYNNEI.

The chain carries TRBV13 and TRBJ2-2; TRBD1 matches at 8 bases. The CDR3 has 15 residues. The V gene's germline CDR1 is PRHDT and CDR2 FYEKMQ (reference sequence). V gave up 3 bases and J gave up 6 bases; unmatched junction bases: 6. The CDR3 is CASSFPGQGAGELFF. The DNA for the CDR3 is TGTGCCAGCAGCTTCCCCGGACAGGGCGCCGGGGAGCTGTTTTTT.

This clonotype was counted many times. The CDR3 nucleotides read TGTGCCAGCTCACCACCGGGCCCTAACTATGGCTACACCTTC. Its translation: CASSPPGPNYGYTF. The chain joins TRBV18 to TRBJ1-2, with D hard to call. Per the germline V gene, CDR1 is KGHSH and CDR2 is LQKENI. The V and J ends lost 0 bases and 0 bases respectively, with 5 bases between them. The CDR3 is made up of 14 amino acids.

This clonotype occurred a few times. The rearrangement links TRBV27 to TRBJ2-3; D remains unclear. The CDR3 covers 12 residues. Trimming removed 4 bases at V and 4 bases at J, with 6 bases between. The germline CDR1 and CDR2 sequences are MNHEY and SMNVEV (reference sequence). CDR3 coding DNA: TGTGCCAGCAGTTCGATGGCAGATACGCAGTATTTT. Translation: CASSSMADTQYF.

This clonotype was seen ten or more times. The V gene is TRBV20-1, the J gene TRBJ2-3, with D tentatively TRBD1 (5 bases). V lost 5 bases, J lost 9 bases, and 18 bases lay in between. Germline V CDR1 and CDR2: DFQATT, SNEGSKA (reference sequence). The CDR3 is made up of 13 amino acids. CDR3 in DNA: TGCAGTGCTCCAACCCCGGGCCCAGGGACGCAGTATTTT. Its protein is CSAPTPGPGTQYF.

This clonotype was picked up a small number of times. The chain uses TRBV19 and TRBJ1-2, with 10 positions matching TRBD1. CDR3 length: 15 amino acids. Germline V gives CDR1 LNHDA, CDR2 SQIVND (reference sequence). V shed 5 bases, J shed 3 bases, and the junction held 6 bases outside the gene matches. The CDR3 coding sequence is TGTGCCAGTAGTTTTCGACAGGGGGCTGACTATGGCTACACCTTC. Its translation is CASSFRQGADYGYTF.

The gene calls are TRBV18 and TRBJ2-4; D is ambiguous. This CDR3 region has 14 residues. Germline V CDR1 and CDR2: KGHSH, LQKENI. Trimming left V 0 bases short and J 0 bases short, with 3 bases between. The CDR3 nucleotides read TGTGCCAGCTCACCACCGTCAGCCAAAAACATTCAGTACTTC. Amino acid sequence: CASSPPSAKNIQYF.

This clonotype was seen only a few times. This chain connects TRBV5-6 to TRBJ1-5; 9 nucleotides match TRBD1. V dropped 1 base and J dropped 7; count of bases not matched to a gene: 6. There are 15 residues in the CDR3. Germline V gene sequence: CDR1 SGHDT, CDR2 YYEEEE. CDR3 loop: CASSLWDREYQPQHF. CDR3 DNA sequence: TGTGCCAGCAGCTTGTGGGACAGGGAGTACCAGCCCCAGCATTTT.

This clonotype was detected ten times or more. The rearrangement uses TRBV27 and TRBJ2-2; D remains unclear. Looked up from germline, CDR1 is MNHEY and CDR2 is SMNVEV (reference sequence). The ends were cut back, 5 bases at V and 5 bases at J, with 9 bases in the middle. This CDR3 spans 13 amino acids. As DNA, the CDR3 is TGTGCCAGCAGTACTCTGGGGACCGGGGAGCTGTTTTTT. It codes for CASSTLGTGELFF.

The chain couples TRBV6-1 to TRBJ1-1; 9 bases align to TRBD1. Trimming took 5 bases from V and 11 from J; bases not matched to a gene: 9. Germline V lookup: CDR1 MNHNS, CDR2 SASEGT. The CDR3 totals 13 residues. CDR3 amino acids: CASSTLTGGRAFF. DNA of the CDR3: TGTGCCAGCAGTACATTAACAGGGGGCAGGGCTTTCTTT.

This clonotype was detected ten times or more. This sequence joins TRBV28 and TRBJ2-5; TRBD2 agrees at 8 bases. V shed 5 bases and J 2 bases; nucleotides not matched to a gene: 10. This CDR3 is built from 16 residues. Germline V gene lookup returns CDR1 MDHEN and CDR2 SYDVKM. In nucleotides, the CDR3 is TGTGCCAGCAGTACCCCTGGGCGGGGGGAACAAGAGACCCAGTACTTC. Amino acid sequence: CASSTPGRGEQETQYF.

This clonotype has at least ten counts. The CDR3 loop is CASNRNLGNQPQHF. For the CDR3, the DNA is TGTGCCTCCAACAGAAACTTGGGCAATCAGCCCCAGCATTTT. The chain is built from TRBV2 and TRBJ1-5, with D unresolved. CDR1 and CDR2 (germline): SNHLY, FYNNEI. The CDR3 is made up of 14 amino acids. The V end lost 11 bases, the J end lost 2 bases, and 16 bases lay between the germline ends.

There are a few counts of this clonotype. The CDR3 nucleotides are TGTGCCAGCAGCCGGACTAGCGGGTTAACGGAGACCCAGTACTTC. It yields the protein CASSRTSGLTETQYF. The chain uses TRBV7-9 and TRBJ2-5; TRBD2 agrees at 11 bases. This CDR3 is 15 amino acids long. Germline CDR1 SEHNR, CDR2 FQNEAQ (reference sequence). J gave up 5 bases and V 5 bases, and 7 bases lay outside the gene matches.

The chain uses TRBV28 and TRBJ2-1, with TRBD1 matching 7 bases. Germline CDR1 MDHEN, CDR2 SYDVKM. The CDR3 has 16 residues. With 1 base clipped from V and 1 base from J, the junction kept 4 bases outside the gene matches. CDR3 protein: CASSLLWDSSYNEQFF. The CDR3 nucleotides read TGTGCCAGCAGTTTATTATGGGACAGTTCCTACAATGAGCAGTTCTTC.